This T cell receptor beta chain was recovered during a study of shared T cell receptors in the human thymus. CDR3 size: 15 residues. The V gene end was trimmed by 5 bases and the J gene end by 1 base; junction bases not matched to a gene: 5. Germline assignment: CDR1 SNHLY and CDR2 FYNNEI. This table comes from immunoSEQ multiplex PCR, and its TCRdb copy is limited to in-frame clones, with some not included. The table records some 640,000 clones, about 90% of them present only once. The same specimen was also included in a second study, on human thymus T cells.

This sequence originates from a boy in the first two years of life with a congenital heart defect. The specimen was thymocytes. V and J are TRBV2 and TRBJ2-3; TRBD2 aligns across 8 bases. In DNA, the CDR3 is TGTGCCAGCAGTAAAAAGACTAGCGGCACAGATACGCAGTATTTT. This translates into CASSKKTSGTDTQYF.